One and the same sample provided the 27 T cell receptor beta chains below, sequenced in a study of somatic mutations in cytotoxic T cells in rheumatoid arthritis. Assay: immunoSEQ multiplex PCR; the TCRdb copy retains only in-frame clones and omits some. The table has approximately 20,000 clones, 85% to 90% seen once. The specimen was CD8+ T cells sorted from blood. The receptors originated from a man between 35 and 55 years old in good health.

The chain has TRBV21-1 and TRBJ2-1. TRBV21-1 is a documented pseudogene. This CDR3 has 13 amino acids. CDR3 coding DNA: TGTGCCAGCAGCAAAACTTGTAAGGGTGAGCAGTTCTTC. Protein sequence: CASSKTCKGEQFF.

The chain is built from TRBV29-1 and TRBJ2-7, with D possibly matching TRBD1 (6 bases). The CDR3 sequence is 14 residues long. Trimming took 6 bases from V and 3 from J, leaving 18 bases between them. In germline, CDR1 is SQVTM, CDR2 ANQGSEA. CDR3 residues: CSVETGNGDYEQYF. CDR3 DNA sequence: TGCAGCGTGGAAACAGGGAATGGGGACTACGAGCAGTACTTC.

This CDR3 is CASSYRGDHEQYF. The CDR3 DNA reads as TGTGCCAGCAGTTACAGGGGGGACCACGAGCAGTACTTC. V and J are TRBV28 and TRBJ2-7; 8 bases agree with TRBD1. CDR1 is MDHEN, CDR2 SYDVKM, per germline. The CDR3 is 13 residues long. With V trimmed by 4 bases and J by 5 bases, 4 bases remained unmatched.

The J gene is TRBJ2-5, the V gene TRBV19, with a weak D call TRBD2 (5 bases). The CDR3 is 13 amino acids. V was cut by 5 bases and J by 4 bases, with 11 bases left in between. Germline CDR1 is LNHDA and CDR2 is SQIVND (reference sequence). As DNA, the CDR3 is TGTGCCAGTAGTTGGACTCTTGGAGAGACCCAGTACTTC. It is translated as CASSWTLGETQYF. Using reference TRBV19 and TRBJ2-5 for the parts outside the CDR3, the full variable domain is DGGITQSPKYLFRKEGQNVTLSCEQNLNHDAMYWYRQDPGQGLRLIYYSQIVNDFQKGDIAEGYSVSREKKESFPLTVTSAQKNPTAFYLCASSWTLGETQYFGPGTRLLVL.

The CDR3 nucleotides are TGTGCCACCAGCATAGGGGGGGGATCGGACACTGAAGCTTTCTTT. Translating it yields CATSIGGGSDTEAFF. V is TRBV15 and J is TRBJ1-1; perhaps TRBD1 as D (6 bases). CDR3 length: 15 amino acids. Between the trimmed V and J ends, which lost 4 bases and 3 bases, there was a span of 15 bases. CDR1 and CDR2 from the germline V gene are LNHNV and YYDKDF (reference sequence).

The V gene is TRBV6-5, the J gene TRBJ1-5, with D perhaps TRBD1 (6 bases). The V gene lost 0 bases and the J gene lost 7 bases, with 16 bases spanning the gap. CDR1 MNHEY and CDR2 SVGAGI come from the germline V gene. The CDR3 is made up of 16 amino acids. Here the CDR3 reads CASSYSMDSEGQPQHF. The CDR3 region has the DNA TGTGCCAGCAGTTACTCTATGGACAGTGAGGGGCAGCCCCAGCATTTT.

The rearrangement links TRBV11-2 to TRBJ2-1; the match to TRBD2 covers 7 bases. CDR1 SGHAT and CDR2 FQNNGV come from the germline V gene. The CDR3 loop spans 16 amino acids. Unmatched junction bases numbered 8, after V lost 5 bases and J lost 1 base. As DNA, the CDR3 is TGTGCCAGCAGCCCCATCCGCGGGAGATCCTACAATGAGCAGTTCTTC. It yields the protein CASSPIRGRSYNEQFF.

In its sample, this clone was seen once. The chain has TRBV10-2 and TRBJ2-2, with D unresolved. Trimming stripped 10 bases from V and 7 bases from J, with 10 bases between. Germline assignment: CDR1 WSHSY and CDR2 SAAADI. The CDR3 length is 11 residues. The CDR3 nucleotides are TGCGCCACCGAGAAGCACGGGGAGCTGTTTTTT. Its translation: CATEKHGELFF.

This clone was seen only a few times. V gene TRBV12-5 combines with J gene TRBJ1-5; D unclear. Trimming pared 0 bases from V and 1 base from J, leaving 10 bases between. The CDR3 consists of 16 residues. The germline V gene encodes CDR1 LGHNT and CDR2 FRNRAP. This CDR3 reads CASGLVGTASNQPQHF. DNA of the CDR3: TGTGCTAGTGGTTTGGTAGGCACAGCCAGCAATCAGCCCCAGCATTTT.

The rearrangement links TRBV11-2 to TRBJ1-1, with D unclear. This CDR3 contains 13 residues. The germline V gene has CDR1 SGHAT and CDR2 FQNNGV. Trimming cost V 5 bases and J 3 bases, with 10 bases left between them. The CDR3 sequence: CASSPGVYTEAFF. The CDR3 DNA sequence: TGTGCCAGCAGCCCCGGGGTTTACACTGAAGCTTTCTTT.

V gene TRBV27 combines with J gene TRBJ2-1; TRBD2 matches at 9 bases. Germline-derived CDR1 and CDR2 are MNHEY and SMNVEV (reference sequence). The CDR3 contains 16 residues. With 1 base clipped from V and 9 bases from J, the junction kept 10 bases outside the gene matches. Written as DNA, the CDR3 is TGTGCCAGCAGTTTATTGGGACTAGCTGACGGGGGTGAGCAGTTCTTC. It encodes CASSLLGLADGGEQFF.

The chain uses TRBV19 and TRBJ2-3; D might be TRBD1 or TRBD2, each matching 5 bases. The CDR3 is 13 amino acids. With 6 bases removed from V and 5 bases from J, the gap between germline ends came to 12 bases. Germline lookup yields CDR1 LNHDA and CDR2 SQIVND (reference sequence). This CDR3 is CASRDPGGDTQYF. CDR3 nucleotide sequence: TGTGCCAGTAGGGACCCTGGGGGAGATACGCAGTATTTT.

The CDR3 region is CASSPRQGRTTGELFF. CDR3 DNA sequence: TGTGCCAGCAGTCCCAGACAGGGCCGAACCACCGGGGAGCTGTTTTTT. The rearrangement links TRBV6-6 to TRBJ2-2, with 7 bases matching TRBD1. Germline CDR1 is MNHNY and CDR2 is SVGAGI (reference sequence). V lost 5 bases and J lost 4; bases outside the gene matches: 10. CDR3 length: 16 residues.

This chain uses TRBV28 with TRBJ1-1; TRBD1 aligns across 7 bases. J gave up 5 bases and V 5 bases, and 20 bases lay outside the gene matches. Germline values: CDR1 MDHEN, CDR2 SYDVKM. The CDR3 consists of 18 residues. CDR3 residues: CASSPRTGTALGGTEAFF. The DNA of the CDR3 is TGTGCCAGCAGTCCAAGAACCGGGACAGCCCTAGGAGGAACTGAAGCTTTCTTT. The whole variable domain, remainder taken from reference TRBV28 and TRBJ1-1, is DVKVTQSSRYLVKRTGEKVFLECVQDMDHENMFWYRQDPGLGLRLIYFSYDVKMKEKGDIPEGYSVSREKKERFSLILESASTNQTSMYLCASSPRTGTALGGTEAFFGQGTRLTVV.

Here the CDR3 reads CASSLWSRPETQYF. DNA of the CDR3: TGTGCCAGCAGTTTATGGTCAAGACCGGAGACCCAGTACTTC. The chain has TRBV28 and TRBJ2-5; D not resolved. The ends were cut back, 0 bases at V and 5 bases at J, with 10 bases in the middle. From germline, CDR1 is MDHEN and CDR2 SYDVKM. This CDR3 is 14 amino acids long.

The V call is TRBV6-5, the J call TRBJ1-2; possibly TRBD1 for D (6 bases). CDR3 size: 15 residues. Germline CDR1 is MNHEY and CDR2 is SVGAGI. V lost 0 bases to trimming and J lost 4 bases, with 12 bases between them. The CDR3 sequence: CASSYSPEGGYGYTF. DNA of the CDR3: TGTGCCAGCAGTTACTCACCCGAGGGGGGCTATGGCTACACCTTC.

This clone was recorded a few times. This chain links TRBV28 with TRBJ2-7, with TRBD1 matching 10 bases. J was trimmed by 3 bases and V by 7 bases; bases with no gene match: 12. The CDR3 has 16 amino acids. Looked up from germline, CDR1 is MDHEN and CDR2 is SYDVKM. The CDR3 is CASKGSRDRGRYEQYF. The CDR3 DNA is TGTGCCAGCAAGGGGAGTCGGGACAGGGGCCGCTACGAGCAGTACTTC.

Comments on this clone: A read error may produce the germline difference seen at one junction end. V is TRBV7-9 and J is TRBJ2-7; D uncertain. CDR3 length: 15 amino acids. CDR1 is SEHNR, CDR2 FQNEAQ, per germline (reference sequence). The CDR3 coding sequence is TGTGCCAGCAGCCCGAGGCCTCTCGCCTACGAGCAATTGGACTTC. Its protein is CASSPRPLAYEQLDF.

The chain is built from TRBV7-3 and TRBJ1-1, with 8 positions matching TRBD1. The CDR3 sequence is 14 residues long. CDR1 is SGHTA, CDR2 FQGTGA, per germline. Trimming took 5 bases from V and 5 from J; bases not matched to a gene: 7. The CDR3 DNA is TGTGCCAGCAGCCCCCAGGGGGCGGGAACTGAAGCTTTCTTT. Translating gives CASSPQGAGTEAFF.

This chain connects TRBV5-4 to TRBJ1-2; TRBD1 aligns across 10 bases. Per the germline V gene, CDR1 is SGHNT and CDR2 is YYREEE (reference sequence). The CDR3 runs 15 residues. The ends lost 6 bases at V and 5 bases at J; junction bases unmatched: 10. The CDR3 nucleotides are TGTGCCAGCAACATACCGGGACAGGGGATTTATGGCTACACCTTC. Translated, it gives CASNIPGQGIYGYTF.

The gene calls are TRBV15 and TRBJ2-5, with D unclear. The CDR3 is 13 residues long. The ends were cut back, 2 bases at V and 5 bases at J, with 9 bases in the middle. CDR1 is LNHNV, CDR2 YYDKDF, per germline (reference sequence). The CDR3 region has the DNA TGTGCCACCAGCAGAACGGCCAAGGAGACCCAGTACTTC. This encodes CATSRTAKETQYF.

V is TRBV15 and J is TRBJ2-6, with D hard to call. The CDR3 covers 15 residues. Trimming left V 0 bases short and J 1 base short, with 4 bases between. CDR1 LNHNV and CDR2 YYDKDF come from the germline V gene (reference sequence). CDR3 DNA: TGTGCCACCAGCAGAGATTTATCTGGGGCCAACGTCCTGACTTTC. It translates to CATSRDLSGANVLTF.

The rearrangement links TRBV27 to TRBJ2-1; D may be TRBD1 or TRBD2 (6 bases each). The CDR3 sequence is 16 residues long. Per the germline V gene, CDR1 is MNHEY and CDR2 is SMNVEV (reference sequence). Trimming pared 3 bases from V and 4 bases from J, leaving 16 bases between. The CDR3 here is CASSFSAEGGYNEQFF. CDR3 nucleotides: TGTGCCAGCAGTTTTTCCGCGGAGGGGGGATACAATGAGCAGTTCTTC.

The V call is TRBV6-6, the J call TRBJ2-5; 8 bases are shared with TRBD1. With 6 bases clipped from V and 5 bases from J, the junction kept 11 bases outside the gene matches. The CDR3 totals 15 residues. Looked up from germline, CDR1 is MNHNY and CDR2 is SVGAGI (reference sequence). The CDR3 spells CASRDFRGRAETQYF. CDR3 sequence (DNA): TGTGCCAGCAGGGACTTCAGGGGGCGCGCGGAGACCCAGTACTTC.

The CDR3 spells CASNPSGSRTDTQYF. CDR3 in DNA: TGCGCCAGCAACCCGAGCGGGAGCCGCACAGATACGCAGTATTTT. V is TRBV5-1 and J is TRBJ2-3; 8 nucleotides line up with TRBD2. The CDR3 covers 15 residues. Germline V gives CDR1 SGHRS, CDR2 YFSETQ. V trimming: 6 bases; J trimming: 1 base; junction bases outside the gene matches: 7.

The rearrangement uses TRBV4-3 and TRBJ1-2; 7 bases fit TRBD1. Losses at the gene ends were 1 base for V and 3 bases for J; bases not matched to a gene: 5. The CDR3 is 15 amino acids. Germline-derived CDR1 and CDR2 are LGHNA and YSLEER. The CDR3 DNA is TGCGCCAGCAGCCAAGTAGAAGGACAGGACTATGGCTACACCTTC. Translating gives CASSQVEGQDYGYTF.

V usage is TRBV10-3 and J usage is TRBJ2-7; D may match TRBD1 or TRBD2 (5 bases each). Trimming took off 3 bases at V and 0 bases at J, with 12 bases between the two ends. Germline lookup yields CDR1 ENHRY and CDR2 SYGVKD. The CDR3 consists of 15 residues. The CDR3: CAISERDASSYEQYF. The CDR3 nucleotides are TGTGCCATCAGTGAAAGGGACGCCAGCTCCTACGAGCAGTACTTC.